These 32 T cell receptor beta chains came from one sample sequenced in a study of blood T cell repertoires in COVID-19. TCRdb's table, derived via immunoSEQ multiplex PCR, lists solely in-frame clones and lacks some. Of 65,000 to 95,000 clones listed, roughly 80% are singletons. Sequencing used peripheral blood. Receptors were obtained from a middle-aged woman with active or convalescent COVID-19.

This chain joins TRBV18 and TRBJ2-5; tentatively, D is TRBD1 (6 bases). V lost 3 bases to trimming and J lost 2 bases, with 13 bases between them. CDR1 KGHSH and CDR2 LQKENI come from the germline V gene. CDR3 length: 15 amino acids. CDR3 sequence: CASSPRQAQQETQYF. The CDR3 coding sequence is TGTGCCAGCTCACCCCGACAGGCTCAACAAGAGACCCAGTACTTC.

This sequence joins TRBV10-3 and TRBJ2-7; TRBD2 aligns across 10 bases. The germline V gene encodes CDR1 ENHRY and CDR2 SYGVKD. Trimming at V came to 3 bases and at J to 2 bases, leaving 1 base not matched to a gene. The CDR3 has 14 amino acids. The CDR3 nucleotides are TGTGCCATCAGTGAACTAGCGGGGACCTACGAGCAGTACTTC. It translates to CAISELAGTYEQYF.

J is TRBJ2-1 and V is TRBV29-1; D is possibly TRBD1 (5 bases). Looked up from germline, CDR1 is SQVTM and CDR2 is ANQGSEA. CDR3 length: 11 amino acids. V dropped 4 bases and J dropped 10 bases, with 11 bases sitting between them. The CDR3 bases are TGCAGCGTTGGACAGTTTGGCGAGCAGTTCTTC. Residues: CSVGQFGEQFF.

This clone occurred a few times. This sequence joins TRBV27 and TRBJ1-6; TRBD1 matches at 9 bases. CDR3 size: 17 residues. V lost 6 bases to trimming and J lost 5 bases; unmatched junction nucleotides: 11. Germline CDR1 and CDR2: MNHEY and SMNVEV (reference sequence). CDR3: CASSRGGTGLDNSPLHF. The CDR3 DNA follows: TGTGCCAGCAGCCGGGGGGGGACAGGGCTCGATAATTCACCCCTCCACTTT.

V and J are TRBV29-1 and TRBJ2-3; tentatively, D is TRBD1 (6 bases). Trimming shortened V by 7 bases and J by 2 bases, and 19 bases separated the two germline ends. CDR3 length equals 15 residues. CDR1 SQVTM and CDR2 ANQGSEA come from the germline V gene. The CDR3 loop is CSARLAGGPTDTQYF. CDR3 in DNA: TGCAGCGCCCGGCTTGCTGGGGGCCCCACAGATACGCAGTATTTT.

The V and J genes are TRBV7-8 and TRBJ2-3, with TRBD2 matching 13 bases. There are 17 residues in the CDR3. J lost 3 bases, V lost 1 base, and 4 bases had no gene match. Per germline, CDR1 SGHVS and CDR2 FQNEAQ. CDR3 sequence: CASSLGLAGGLTDTQYF. CDR3 DNA: TGTGCCAGCAGCTTAGGACTAGCGGGAGGTCTAACAGATACGCAGTATTTT.

This chain joins TRBV9 and TRBJ2-1, with D perhaps TRBD1 (6 bases). The germline gives CDR1 SGDLS, CDR2 YYNGEE. CDR3 length: 15 amino acids. With 3 bases removed from V and 0 bases from J, the gap between germline ends came to 10 bases. As DNA, the CDR3 is TGTGCCAGCAGCGAGGGGGTCTCCTCCTACAATGAGCAGTTCTTC. This sequence encodes CASSEGVSSYNEQFF.

The chain is built from TRBV18 and TRBJ1-1, with 7 bases aligning to TRBD1. Germline values: CDR1 KGHSH, CDR2 LQKENI. V lost 8 bases and J lost 1; bases outside the gene matches: 1. The CDR3 loop spans 12 amino acids. CDR3 residues: CASNRGNTEAFF. As DNA, the CDR3 is TGTGCCAGCAACAGGGGGAACACTGAAGCTTTCTTT.

The rearrangement uses TRBV18 and TRBJ2-4, with D possibly matching TRBD1 (6 bases). CDR1 KGHSH and CDR2 LQKENI come from the germline V gene. Trimming took 3 bases from V and 9 from J, leaving 21 bases between them. CDR3 length equals 16 residues. This chain's CDR3 is CASSPFSVQGRGIQYF. As DNA, the CDR3 is TGTGCCAGCTCACCTTTCTCTGTACAGGGACGGGGCATTCAGTACTTC.

The CDR3 sequence: CASSLGTGGGPGELFF. CDR3 nucleotides: TGTGCCAGCAGCTTGGGGACAGGGGGCGGTCCCGGGGAGCTGTTTTTT. The J gene is TRBJ2-2, the V gene TRBV5-6; the match to TRBD1 covers 11 bases. CDR3 length equals 16 residues. Trimming took 0 bases from V and 6 from J; bases not matched to a gene: 4. The germline CDR1 and CDR2 sequences are SGHDT and YYEEEE.

Concerning this clone itself: Sequence at one end of the junction differs from germline and may be a read error. V is TRBV11-2 and J is TRBJ2-7; weak D call: TRBD2 (7 bases). The germline V gene encodes CDR1 SGHAT and CDR2 FQNNGV. CDR3 length: 16 amino acids. The CDR3 nucleotides read TGTGCCAGCAGCTTAGATTCGGGGGGCGGATTTCTCTCTTTGGCCTTC. Translating gives CASSLDSGGGFLSLAF.

The chain joins TRBV2 to TRBJ1-5; D not resolved. The V gene's germline CDR1 is SNHLY and CDR2 FYNNEI. Between the trimmed V and J ends, which lost 8 bases and 0 bases, there was a span of 8 bases. The CDR3 is 13 amino acids. The CDR3 loop reads CASHRDSNQPQHF. In DNA, the CDR3 is TGTGCCAGCCATCGGGATAGCAATCAGCCCCAGCATTTT.

The chain has TRBV4-2 and TRBJ2-2; a possible D gene is TRBD1 (5 bases). Germline V lookup: CDR1 LGHNA, CDR2 YNFKEQ. Trimming left V 0 bases short and J 4 bases short, with 6 bases between. The CDR3 totals 14 residues. CDR3 bases: TGTGCCAGCAGCCAAGATGACAGCACCGGGGAGCTGTTTTTT. Protein product: CASSQDDSTGELFF.

V usage is TRBV6-5 and J usage is TRBJ1-2, with TRBD1 identical over 7 bases. The CDR3 covers 14 residues. CDR1 is MNHEY and CDR2 is SVGAGI in the germline V gene. V was pared by 2 bases and J by 7 bases, with 7 bases of the junction left unmatched. The CDR3 DNA is TGTGCCAGCAGTTACGGGACAGCAATCTCTGGCTACACCTTC. Protein: CASSYGTAISGYTF.

For this clone: The same CDR3 arises from other DNA sequences in this sample as well. The chain couples TRBV10-3 to TRBJ2-1, with a tentative D call TRBD2 (5 bases). CDR1 is ENHRY, CDR2 SYGVKD, per germline. The length of the CDR3 is 12 residues. Between the trimmed V and J ends, which lost 3 bases and 7 bases, there was a span of 7 bases. The CDR3: CAISDTRNEQFF. The CDR3 nucleotides read TGTGCCATCAGTGATACTAGGAATGAGCAGTTCTTC.

The chain is built from TRBV18 and TRBJ2-7, with D maybe TRBD2 (6 bases). Germline loops: CDR1 KGHSH, CDR2 LQKENI. V lost 4 bases, J lost 3 bases, and 13 bases lay in between. The CDR3 extends over 14 amino acids. CDR3 in DNA: TGTGCCAGCTCACTGGGGGGAGATCACTACGAGCAGTACTTC. Residues: CASSLGGDHYEQYF.

The genes are TRBV2 and TRBJ1-2; TRBD1 aligns across 8 bases. The CDR3 has 14 amino acids. The V gene end was trimmed by 6 bases and the J gene end by 3 bases; junction bases not matched to a gene: 6. Germline V gene data show CDR1 as SNHLY and CDR2 as FYNNEI. Written as DNA, the CDR3 is TGTGCCAGCAGGGACCCGACAGGGGACTATGGCTACACCTTC. Amino acid sequence: CASRDPTGDYGYTF.

V gene TRBV6-6 combines with J gene TRBJ1-2; D might be TRBD1 (5 bases). The V gene's germline CDR1 is MNHNY and CDR2 SVGAGI (reference sequence). The CDR3 covers 15 residues. Trimming cost V 2 bases and J 3 bases, with 13 bases left between them. The CDR3 here is CASSYGQGFDYGYTF. CDR3 coding DNA: TGTGCCAGCAGTTACGGGCAGGGCTTTGACTATGGCTACACCTTC.

J is TRBJ1-4 and V is TRBV18; 7 positions match TRBD1. V shed 5 bases and J 10 bases; nucleotides not matched to a gene: 4. CDR1 KGHSH and CDR2 LQKENI come from the germline V gene. The CDR3 runs 12 residues. CDR3 sequence: CASSRDRVKLFF. CDR3 sequence (DNA): TGTGCCAGCTCAAGGGACAGAGTAAAACTGTTTTTT.

The chain combines TRBV7-3 with TRBJ2-7; 9 bases agree with TRBD1. Germline CDR1 SGHTA, CDR2 FQGTGA. After removal of 0 bases from V and 2 bases from J, the junction contained 2 bases not matched to a gene. The CDR3 extends over 15 amino acids. CDR3 sequence: CASSLTGTGTYEQYF. The CDR3 DNA reads as TGTGCCAGCAGCTTAACCGGGACAGGGACCTACGAGCAGTACTTC.

The V call is TRBV28, the J call TRBJ1-2; TRBD1 matches 8 bases. The CDR3 sequence is 14 residues long. In germline, CDR1 is MDHEN, CDR2 SYDVKM. Trimming took 8 bases from V and 8 from J; bases not matched to a gene: 13. CDR3 bases: TGTGCCAGCTCTCGGACAGGGAGTTCGCGGGGCTACACCTTC. It yields the protein CASSRTGSSRGYTF.

The chain uses TRBV10-3 and TRBJ2-3; D perhaps matches TRBD1 (6 bases). Trimming took 9 bases from V and 2 from J, leaving 18 bases between them. Germline CDR1 is ENHRY and CDR2 is SYGVKD. The length of the CDR3 is 15 residues. CDR3 in amino acids: CAIAPGVGFTDTQYF. As DNA, the CDR3 is TGTGCCATTGCTCCAGGGGTTGGGTTCACAGATACGCAGTATTTT.

The rearrangement uses TRBV6-2 or TRBV6-3 and TRBJ2-1, with D perhaps matching TRBD1 (5 bases). The length of the CDR3 is 15 residues. The V gene lost 6 bases and the J gene lost 0 bases, with 12 bases spanning the gap. Germline loops: CDR1 MNHEY, CDR2 SVGEGT. The DNA of the CDR3 is TGTGCCAGCAGCTTACAGGCGAGCTCCTACAATGAGCAGTTCTTC. The encoded protein is CASSLQASSYNEQFF.

The chain is built from TRBV10-3 and TRBJ2-1; TRBD2 matches at 7 bases. Germline V gene lookup returns CDR1 ENHRY and CDR2 SYGVKD. The CDR3 totals 15 residues. The V segment lost 3 bases and the J segment 7 bases; nucleotides outside the gene matches: 9. Here the CDR3 reads CAISDGRRGGNEQFF. Written as DNA, the CDR3 is TGTGCCATCAGTGATGGTCGCCGCGGGGGAAATGAGCAGTTCTTC.

The chain links TRBV28 to TRBJ1-6; unclear D gene. The CDR3 consists of 15 residues. The germline V and J ends were trimmed by 0 bases and 6 bases, with 9 bases remaining between them. Looked up from germline, CDR1 is MDHEN and CDR2 is SYDVKM. The CDR3 DNA reads TGTGCCAGCAGTTTATGGGTGGCTTCTAATTCACCCCTCCACTTT. It encodes CASSLWVASNSPLHF. The entire variable domain, with the rest obtained from reference TRBV28 and TRBJ1-6, is as follows: DVKVTQSSRYLVKRTGEKVFLECVQDMDHENMFWYRQDPGLGLRLIYFSYDVKMKEKGDIPEGYSVSREKKERFSLILESASTNQTSMYLCASSLWVASNSPLHFGNGTRLTVT.

This sequence joins TRBV2 and TRBJ2-3, with D possibly TRBD2 on 6 matching bases. This CDR3 contains 11 residues. V was clipped by 8 bases and J by 6 bases, with 9 bases between them. Germline loops: CDR1 SNHLY, CDR2 FYNNEI. DNA of the CDR3: TGTGCCAGCTGGGGGGTCGATACGCAGTATTTT. This encodes CASWGVDTQYF.

This clone occurred a few times. J is TRBJ2-7 and V is TRBV3-1 (or the pseudogene TRBV3-2); 11 nucleotides agree with TRBD2. Germline V gene sequence: CDR1 LGHDT, CDR2 YNNKEL (reference sequence). The CDR3 totals 15 residues. The J segment lost 0 bases and the V segment lost 4 bases, leaving 2 bases of the junction unmatched. CDR3 loop: CASSRGTSGSYEQYF. Here the CDR3 DNA reads TGTGCCAGCAGCCGGGGGACTAGCGGCTCCTACGAGCAGTACTTC.

The J gene is TRBJ1-5, the V gene TRBV3-1 (or the pseudogene TRBV3-2); possibly TRBD1 for D (6 bases). The CDR3 is 15 residues long. The ends were cut back, 1 base at V and 3 bases at J, with 10 bases in the middle. The germline V gene encodes CDR1 LGHDT and CDR2 YNNKEL (reference sequence). The CDR3 region is CASSQGQDLNQPQHF. CDR3 DNA: TGTGCCAGCAGCCAAGGACAGGACCTCAATCAGCCCCAGCATTTT.

This sequence joins TRBV20-1 and TRBJ2-5; 10 nucleotides line up with TRBD2. Trimming at V came to 3 bases and at J to 5 bases, leaving 6 bases not matched to a gene. The germline V gene encodes CDR1 DFQATT and CDR2 SNEGSKA (reference sequence). The CDR3 runs 14 residues. Here the CDR3 DNA reads TGCAGTGCTAGTTTCCTAGCGGGGGTGGAGACCCAGTACTTC. This gives the protein CSASFLAGVETQYF.

The V gene is TRBV28, the J gene TRBJ2-1; weak D call: TRBD2 (5 bases). CDR1 is MDHEN, CDR2 SYDVKM, per germline. The V end was cut by 2 bases, the J end by 4 bases, with 12 bases between. The CDR3 totals 15 residues. The CDR3 sequence: CASSLGGSEYNEQFF. The CDR3 nucleotides read TGTGCCAGCAGTTTAGGCGGTAGCGAGTACAATGAGCAGTTCTTC.

The J gene is TRBJ2-3, the V gene TRBV5-4; 11 bases fit TRBD2. The V gene end was trimmed by 2 bases and the J gene end by 5 bases; junction bases not matched to a gene: 7. Germline-derived CDR1 and CDR2 are SGHNT and YYREEE (reference sequence). The CDR3 runs to 16 residues. The CDR3 loop is CASSLRLAGGLDTQYF. The CDR3 DNA reads TGTGCCAGCAGCTTAAGATTAGCGGGGGGGTTAGATACGCAGTATTTT.

On this clone: Other DNA sequences in this sample translate to the same CDR3. The gene calls are TRBV6-5 and TRBJ2-7; 13 nucleotides align to TRBD2. V was pared by 2 bases and J by 3 bases, with 1 base of the junction left unmatched. The V gene's germline CDR1 is MNHEY and CDR2 SVGAGI. The CDR3 loop spans 15 amino acids. The CDR3 sequence: CASSYGLAGVYEQYF. CDR3 bases: TGTGCCAGCAGTTACGGACTAGCGGGAGTCTACGAGCAGTACTTC.